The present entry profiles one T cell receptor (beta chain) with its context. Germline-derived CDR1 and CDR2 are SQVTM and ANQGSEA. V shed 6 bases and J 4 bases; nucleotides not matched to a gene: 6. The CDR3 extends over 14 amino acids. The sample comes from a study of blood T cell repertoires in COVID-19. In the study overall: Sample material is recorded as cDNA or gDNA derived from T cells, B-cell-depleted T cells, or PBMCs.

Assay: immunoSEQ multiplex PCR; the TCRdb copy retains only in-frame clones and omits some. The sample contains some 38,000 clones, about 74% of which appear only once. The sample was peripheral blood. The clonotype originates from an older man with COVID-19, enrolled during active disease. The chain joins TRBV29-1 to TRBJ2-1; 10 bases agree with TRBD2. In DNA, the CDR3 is TGCAGCGTCCTACTAGCGGGACCGTACAATGAGCAGTTCTTC. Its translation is CSVLLAGPYNEQFF.